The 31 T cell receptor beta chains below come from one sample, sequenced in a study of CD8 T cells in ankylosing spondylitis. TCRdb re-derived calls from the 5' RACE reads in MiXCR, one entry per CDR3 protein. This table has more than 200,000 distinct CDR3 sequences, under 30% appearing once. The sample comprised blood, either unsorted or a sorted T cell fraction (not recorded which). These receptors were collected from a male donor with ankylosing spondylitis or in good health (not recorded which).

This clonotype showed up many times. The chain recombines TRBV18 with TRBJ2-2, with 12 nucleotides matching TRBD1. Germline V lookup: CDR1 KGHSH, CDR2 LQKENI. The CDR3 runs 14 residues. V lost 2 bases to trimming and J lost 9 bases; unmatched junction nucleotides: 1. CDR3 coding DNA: TGTGCCAGCTCACCAGGGACAGGGGGCCGGGAGCTGTTTTTT. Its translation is CASSPGTGGRELFF.

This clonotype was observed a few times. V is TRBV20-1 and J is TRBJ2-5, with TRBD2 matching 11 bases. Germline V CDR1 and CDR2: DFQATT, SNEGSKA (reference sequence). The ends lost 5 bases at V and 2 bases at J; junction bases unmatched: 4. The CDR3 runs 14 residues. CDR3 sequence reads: CSAPSGGSQETQYF. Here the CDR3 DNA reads TGCAGTGCTCCTAGCGGGGGGTCACAAGAGACCCAGTACTTC.

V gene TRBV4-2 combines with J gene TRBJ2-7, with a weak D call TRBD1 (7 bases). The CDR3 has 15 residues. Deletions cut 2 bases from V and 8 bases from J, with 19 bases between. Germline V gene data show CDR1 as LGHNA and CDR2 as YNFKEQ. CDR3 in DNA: TGTGCCAGCAGCCAATCTATGGCGTCAGGGGGGAAGCAGTACTTC. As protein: CASSQSMASGGKQYF.

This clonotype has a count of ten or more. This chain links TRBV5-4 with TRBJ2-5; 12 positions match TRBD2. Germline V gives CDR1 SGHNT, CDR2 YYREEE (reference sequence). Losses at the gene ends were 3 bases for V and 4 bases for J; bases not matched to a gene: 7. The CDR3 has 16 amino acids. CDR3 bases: TGTGCCAGCAGCTCACGGACTAGCGGGGTGGGAGAGACCCAGTACTTC. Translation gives CASSSRTSGVGETQYF.

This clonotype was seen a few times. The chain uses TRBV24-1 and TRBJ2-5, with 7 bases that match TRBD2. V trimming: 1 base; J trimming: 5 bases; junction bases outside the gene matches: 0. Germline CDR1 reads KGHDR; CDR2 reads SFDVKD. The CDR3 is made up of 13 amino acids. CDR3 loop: CATSDFGGETQYF. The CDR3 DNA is TGTGCCACCAGTGATTTCGGGGGGGAGACCCAGTACTTC.

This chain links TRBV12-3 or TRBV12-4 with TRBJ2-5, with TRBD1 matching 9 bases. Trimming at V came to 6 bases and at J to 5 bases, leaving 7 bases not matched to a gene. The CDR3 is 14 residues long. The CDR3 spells CASSPQGAWETQYF. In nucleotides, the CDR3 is TGTGCCAGCAGCCCACAGGGGGCATGGGAGACCCAGTACTTC.

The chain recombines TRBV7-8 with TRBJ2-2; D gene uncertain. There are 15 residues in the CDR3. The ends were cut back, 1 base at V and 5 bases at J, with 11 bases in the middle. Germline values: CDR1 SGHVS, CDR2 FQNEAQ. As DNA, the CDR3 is TGTGCCAGCAGCTTAGACCTGGGAAGGACCGGGGAGCTGTTTTTT. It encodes CASSLDLGRTGELFF.

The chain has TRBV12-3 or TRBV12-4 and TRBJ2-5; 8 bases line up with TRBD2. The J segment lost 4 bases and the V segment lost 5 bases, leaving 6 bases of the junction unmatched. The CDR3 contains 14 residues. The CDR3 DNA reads TGTGCCAGCAGTCCCCCTGCGGGGGGAGAGACCCAGTACTTC. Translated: CASSPPAGGETQYF.

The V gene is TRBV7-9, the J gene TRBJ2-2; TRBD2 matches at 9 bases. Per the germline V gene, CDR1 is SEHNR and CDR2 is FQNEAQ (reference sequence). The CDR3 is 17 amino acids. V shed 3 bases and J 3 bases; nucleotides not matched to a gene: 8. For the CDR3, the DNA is TGTGCCAGCAGCTTCACGGCTAGCGGGGACTACACCGGGGAGCTGTTTTTT. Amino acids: CASSFTASGDYTGELFF. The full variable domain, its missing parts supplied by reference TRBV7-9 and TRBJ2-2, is DTGVSQNPRHKITKRGQNVTFRCDPISEHNRLYWYRQTLGQGPEFLTYFQNEAQLEKSRLLSDRFSAERPKGSFSTLEIQRTEQGDSAMYLCASSFTASGDYTGELFFGEGSRLTVL.

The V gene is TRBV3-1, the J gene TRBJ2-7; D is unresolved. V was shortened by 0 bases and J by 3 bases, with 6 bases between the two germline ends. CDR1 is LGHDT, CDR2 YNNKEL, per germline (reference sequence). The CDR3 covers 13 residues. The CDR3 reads CASSQESGYEQYF. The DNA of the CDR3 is TGTGCCAGCAGCCAAGAATCAGGCTACGAGCAGTACTTC.

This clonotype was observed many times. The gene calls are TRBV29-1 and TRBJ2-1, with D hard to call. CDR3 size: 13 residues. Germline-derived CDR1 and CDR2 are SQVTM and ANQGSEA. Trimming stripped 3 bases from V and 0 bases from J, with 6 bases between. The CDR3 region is CSVDLSSYNEQFF. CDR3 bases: TGCAGCGTTGACTTAAGCTCCTACAATGAGCAGTTCTTC.

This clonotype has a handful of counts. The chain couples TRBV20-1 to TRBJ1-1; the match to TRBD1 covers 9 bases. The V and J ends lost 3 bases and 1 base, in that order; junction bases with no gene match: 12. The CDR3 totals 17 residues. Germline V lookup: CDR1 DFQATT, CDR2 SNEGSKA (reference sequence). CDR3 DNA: TGCAGTGCTAGTTCTAGGGGACAGGGCGGATGGAACACTGAAGCTTTCTTT. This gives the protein CSASSRGQGGWNTEAFF.

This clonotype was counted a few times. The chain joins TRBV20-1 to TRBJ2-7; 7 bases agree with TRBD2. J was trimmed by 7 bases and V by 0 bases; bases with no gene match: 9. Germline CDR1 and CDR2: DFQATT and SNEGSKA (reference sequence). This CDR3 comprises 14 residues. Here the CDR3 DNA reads TGCAGTGCTAGAGATCTCACACTAGCGAAGGAGCAGTACTTC. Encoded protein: CSARDLTLAKEQYF.

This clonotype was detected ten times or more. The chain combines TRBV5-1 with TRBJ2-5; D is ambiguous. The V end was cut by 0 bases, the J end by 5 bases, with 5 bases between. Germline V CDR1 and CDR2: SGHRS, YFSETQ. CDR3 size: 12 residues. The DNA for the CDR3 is TGCGCCAGCAGCTTGGATTTGGAGACCCAGTACTTC. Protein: CASSLDLETQYF.

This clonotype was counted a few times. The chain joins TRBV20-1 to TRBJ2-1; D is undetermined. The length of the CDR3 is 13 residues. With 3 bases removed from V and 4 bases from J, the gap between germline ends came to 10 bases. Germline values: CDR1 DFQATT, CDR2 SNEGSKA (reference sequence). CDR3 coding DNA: TGCAGTGCTAGTAACCCACCTTACAATGAGCAGTTCTTC. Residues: CSASNPPYNEQFF.

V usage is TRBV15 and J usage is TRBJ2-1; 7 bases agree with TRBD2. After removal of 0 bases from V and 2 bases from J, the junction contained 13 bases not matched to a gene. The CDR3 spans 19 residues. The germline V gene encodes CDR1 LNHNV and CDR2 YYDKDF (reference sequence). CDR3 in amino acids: CATSRDRRRVGTTYNEQFF. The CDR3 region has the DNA TGTGCCACCAGCAGAGATCGTCGGAGAGTAGGGACTACCTACAATGAGCAGTTCTTC. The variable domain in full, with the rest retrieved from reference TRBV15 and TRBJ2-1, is DAMVIQNPRYQVTQFGKPVTLSCSQTLNHNVMYWYQQKSSQAPKLLFHYYDKDFNNEADTPDNFQSRRPNTSFCFLDIRSPGLGDTAMYLCATSRDRRRVGTTYNEQFFGPGTRLTVL.

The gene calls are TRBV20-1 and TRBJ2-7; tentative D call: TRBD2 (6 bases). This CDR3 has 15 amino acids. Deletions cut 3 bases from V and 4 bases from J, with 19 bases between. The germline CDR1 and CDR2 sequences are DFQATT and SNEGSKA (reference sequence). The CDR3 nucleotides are TGCAGTGCTAGTGGTTGGAGGGCTGGGCGTTACGAGCAGTACTTC. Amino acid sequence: CSASGWRAGRYEQYF.

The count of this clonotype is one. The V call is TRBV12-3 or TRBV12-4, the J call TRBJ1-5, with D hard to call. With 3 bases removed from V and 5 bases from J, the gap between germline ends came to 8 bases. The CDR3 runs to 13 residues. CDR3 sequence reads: CASSLKDDQPQHF. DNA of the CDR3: TGTGCCAGCAGTTTGAAGGATGATCAGCCCCAGCATTTT.

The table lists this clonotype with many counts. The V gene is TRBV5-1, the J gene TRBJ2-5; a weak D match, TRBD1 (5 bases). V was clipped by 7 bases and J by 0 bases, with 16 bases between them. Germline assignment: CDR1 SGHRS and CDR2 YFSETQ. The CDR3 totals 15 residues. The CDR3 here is CASSKPDSNQETQYF. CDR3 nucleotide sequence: TGCGCCAGCTCAAAACCTGACAGTAACCAAGAGACCCAGTACTTC. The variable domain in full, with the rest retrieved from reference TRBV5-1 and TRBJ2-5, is KAGVTQTPRYLIKTRGQQVTLSCSPISGHRSVSWYQQTPGQGLQFLFEYFSETQRNKGNFPGRFSGRQFSNSRSEMNVSTLELGDSALYLCASSKPDSNQETQYFGPGTRLLVL.

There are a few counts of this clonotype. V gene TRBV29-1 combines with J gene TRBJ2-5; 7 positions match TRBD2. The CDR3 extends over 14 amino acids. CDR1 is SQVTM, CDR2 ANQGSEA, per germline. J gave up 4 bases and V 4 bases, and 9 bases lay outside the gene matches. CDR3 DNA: TGCAGCGTTGTTCCAGCGGGGTTCGTAGAGACCCAGTACTTC. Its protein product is CSVVPAGFVETQYF. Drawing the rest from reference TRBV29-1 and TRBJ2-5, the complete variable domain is SAVISQKPSRDICQRGTSLTIQCQVDSQVTMMFWYRQQPGQSLTLIATANQGSEATYESGFVIDKFPISRPNLTFSTLTVSNMSPEDSSIYLCSVVPAGFVETQYFGPGTRLLVL.

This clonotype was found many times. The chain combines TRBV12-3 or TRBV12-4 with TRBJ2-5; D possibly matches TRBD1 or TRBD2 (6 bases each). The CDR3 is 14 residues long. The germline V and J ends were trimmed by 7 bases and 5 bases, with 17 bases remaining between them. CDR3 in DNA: TGTGCCAGCACCCGGCTAGAAGGGGGGGAGACCCAGTACTTC. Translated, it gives CASTRLEGGETQYF.

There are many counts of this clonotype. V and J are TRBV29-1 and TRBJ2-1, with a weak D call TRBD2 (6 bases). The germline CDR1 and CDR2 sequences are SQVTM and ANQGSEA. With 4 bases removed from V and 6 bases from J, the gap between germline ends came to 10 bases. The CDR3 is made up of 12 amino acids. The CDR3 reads CSVARGSNEQFF. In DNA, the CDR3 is TGCAGCGTTGCGCGGGGCAGCAATGAGCAGTTCTTC.

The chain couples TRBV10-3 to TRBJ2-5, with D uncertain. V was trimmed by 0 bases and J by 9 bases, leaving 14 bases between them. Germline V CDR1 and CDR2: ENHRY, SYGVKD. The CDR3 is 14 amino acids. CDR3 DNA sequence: TGTGCCATCAGTGAGTCCCCACTTTACCCGGCCCAGTACTTC. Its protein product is CAISESPLYPAQYF.

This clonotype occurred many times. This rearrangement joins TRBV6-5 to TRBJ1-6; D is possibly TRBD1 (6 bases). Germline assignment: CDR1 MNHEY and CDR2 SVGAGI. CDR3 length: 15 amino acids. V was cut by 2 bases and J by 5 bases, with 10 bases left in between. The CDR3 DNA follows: TGTGCCAGCAGTTACGGGACAAAAAATAATTCACCCCTCCACTTT. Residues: CASSYGTKNNSPLHF.

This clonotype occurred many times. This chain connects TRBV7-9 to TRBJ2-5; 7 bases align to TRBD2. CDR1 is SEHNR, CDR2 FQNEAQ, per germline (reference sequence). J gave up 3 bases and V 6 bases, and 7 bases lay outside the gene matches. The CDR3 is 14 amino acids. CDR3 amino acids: CASSRRTSEETQYF. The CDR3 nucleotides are TGTGCCAGCAGTCGCAGGACTAGTGAAGAGACCCAGTACTTC.

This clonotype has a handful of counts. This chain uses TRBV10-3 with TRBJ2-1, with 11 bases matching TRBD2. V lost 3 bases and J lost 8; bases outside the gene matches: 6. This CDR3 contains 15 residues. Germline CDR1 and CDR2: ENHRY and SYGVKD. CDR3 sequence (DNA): TGTGCCATCAGTGATAGCGGGGGGGCCTTAGATGAGCAGTTCTTC. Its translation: CAISDSGGALDEQFF.

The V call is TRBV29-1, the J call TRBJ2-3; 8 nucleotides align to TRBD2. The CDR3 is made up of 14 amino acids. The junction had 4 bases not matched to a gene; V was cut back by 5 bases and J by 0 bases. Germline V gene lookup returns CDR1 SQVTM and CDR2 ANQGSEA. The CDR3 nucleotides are TGCAGCGTTCGACTAGCGACTAGCACAGATACGCAGTATTTT. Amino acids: CSVRLATSTDTQYF.

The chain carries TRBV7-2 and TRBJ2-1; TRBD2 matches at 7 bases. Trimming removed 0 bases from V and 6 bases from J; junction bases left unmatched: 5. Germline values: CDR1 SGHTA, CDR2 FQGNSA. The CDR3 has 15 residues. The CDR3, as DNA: TGTGCCAGCAGCTTAGCGGCGGGGGTAGGCAATGAGCAGTTCTTC. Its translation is CASSLAAGVGNEQFF. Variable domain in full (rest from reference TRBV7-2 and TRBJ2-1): GAGVSQSPSNKVTEKGKDVELRCDPISGHTALYWYRQSLGQGLEFLIYFQGNSAPDKSGLPSDRFSAERTGGSVSTLTIQRTQQEDSAVYLCASSLAAGVGNEQFFGPGTRLTVL.

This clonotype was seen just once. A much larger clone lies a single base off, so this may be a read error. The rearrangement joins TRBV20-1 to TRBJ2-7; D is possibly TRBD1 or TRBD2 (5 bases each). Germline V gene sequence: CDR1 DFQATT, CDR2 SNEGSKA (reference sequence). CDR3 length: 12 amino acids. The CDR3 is CNASRDPYEQYF. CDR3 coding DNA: TGCAATGCTAGTAGGGACCCCTACGAGCAGTACTTC.

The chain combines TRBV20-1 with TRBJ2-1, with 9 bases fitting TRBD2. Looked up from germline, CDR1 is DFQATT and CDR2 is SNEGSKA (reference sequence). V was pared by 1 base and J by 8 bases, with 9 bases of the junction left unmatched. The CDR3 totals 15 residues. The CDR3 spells CSARVAGGPHHEQFF. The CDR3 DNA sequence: TGCAGTGCTAGAGTTGCGGGGGGGCCCCACCATGAGCAGTTCTTC.

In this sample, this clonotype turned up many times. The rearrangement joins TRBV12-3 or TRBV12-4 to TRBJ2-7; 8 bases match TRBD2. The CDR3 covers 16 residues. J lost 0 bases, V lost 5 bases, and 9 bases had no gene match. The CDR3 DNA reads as TGTGCCAGCAGTGCCCGCGGGGGGCCTAGCTCCTACGAGCAGTACTTC. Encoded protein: CASSARGGPSSYEQYF.